This TCR beta chain came from a study of cytomegalovirus exposure and HLA in healthy donors. The data were produced by immunoSEQ multiplex PCR, yet TCRdb's version contains in-frame clones alone and is incomplete. The table shows about 200,000 clones, with around nine tenths occurring only once. Germline V lookup: CDR1 ENHRY, CDR2 SYGVKD. V gave up 2 bases and J gave up 0 bases, with 14 bases separating them. The CDR3 is 17 amino acids. This chain joins TRBV10-3 and TRBJ1-3; D is perhaps TRBD1 (6 bases). Sequenced input: PBMCs. The sequence came from a woman younger than 30 in good health and CMV-seronegative. The CDR3 spells CAISETQGYSSGNTIYF. The CDR3 DNA follows: TGTGCCATCAGTGAGACACAGGGTTACTCCTCTGGAAACACCATATATTTT.